The entry below describes one T cell receptor (beta chain). Antigen unknown. The data derive from a study of long-term antiretroviral therapy in people with HIV. Study-level findings and limits: Those clones which expanded before ART made up the dominant part of the repertoire at all time points.

This was the immunoSEQ v3.0 assay at survey level. Clones were sequenced by immunoSEQ multiplex PCR, and TCRdb holds only the in-frame ones, with some missing. This sample carries tens of thousands of clones, roughly 87% of them seen once, and the ten largest clones take about 6%. The TCR was taken from a man aged 18 to 29 with HIV. The input for sequencing was unsorted PBMCs, taken 0.6 years after starting antiretroviral therapy.

The CDR3 here is CASSLFSDRAGLFF. The CDR3 DNA reads TGTGCCAGCAGCTTATTTTCCGACAGGGCCGGCCTGTTTTTT. This chain links TRBV13 with TRBJ1-4; TRBD1 aligns across 7 bases. V lost 2 bases to trimming and J lost 14 bases; unmatched junction nucleotides: 11. Germline values: CDR1 PRHDT, CDR2 FYEKMQ (reference sequence). The CDR3 sequence is 14 residues long.